This T cell receptor beta chain was recorded in a study of T cells after yellow fever vaccination. The germline V gene has CDR1 MNHEY and CDR2 SVGAGI. The CDR3 runs to 13 residues. V lost 0 bases and J 9 bases, leaving 11 bases between the germline ends. Study-level findings and limits: It was a small share of clonotypes that appeared in both CD4 and CD8 compartments.

MiXCR was run by TCRdb on the 5' RACE reads, yielding one entry per CDR3 protein. This sample has 100,000 to 150,000 distinct CDR3 sequences; under 8% occur once, and the top ten carry around 2.6%. This clonotype was recorded a few times. The antigen is undetermined. This TCR was sampled from a man between 18 and 35 years old who received the YFV17D yellow fever vaccine. Sequenced material: CD4+ T cells sorted from PBMCs, taken approximately 11 days after the first yellow fever vaccination. V and J are TRBV6-5 and TRBJ1-2; no clear D gene. The CDR3 loop reads CASSYSRAASYTF. The CDR3 bases are TGTGCCAGCAGTTACTCGAGGGCTGCCAGCTACACCTTC.